A selection of T cell receptor beta chains follows, all from one sample in a study of a mutant IDH1 vaccine in newly diagnosed glioma. These receptors' antigens are unknown. This table comes from immunoSEQ multiplex PCR, and its TCRdb copy is limited to in-frame clones, with some not included. Among roughly 120,000 clones listed, about four fifths were seen once. The source was PBMCs, collected from a glioma patient whose treatment included an IDH1 peptide vaccine. The receptors here all came from a man aged 35 to 55 with glioma. The conserved cysteine and the conserved F or W are not part of the CDR3 here. Rows give clone size only sometimes, using once, few, many, or a class for an expanded clone.

j_gene: TRBJ2-7; abundance: .; v_gene: TRBV5-4; CDR3aa: ASSLDRGLYEQY
j_gene: TRBJ1-3; abundance: few; v_gene: TRBV25-1; CDR3aa: ASTPDNTNTIY
j_gene: TRBJ2-3; abundance: .; v_gene: TRBV7-6; CDR3aa: ASSSGLSTDTQY
j_gene: TRBJ1-1; abundance: .; v_gene: TRBV18; CDR3aa: ASSPPGGRPEAF
j_gene: TRBJ1-6; abundance: .; v_gene: TRBV5-6; CDR3aa: ATRQGYNSPLH
j_gene: TRBJ2-5; abundance: few; v_gene: TRBV6-1; CDR3aa: ASSEPGRGRRETQY
j_gene: TRBJ2-7; abundance: once; v_gene: TRBV5-1; CDR3aa: ASSSEFGAGLSSYEQY
j_gene: TRBJ2-7; abundance: .; v_gene: TRBV5-1; CDR3aa: ASSLGGSLYEQY
j_gene: TRBJ1-1; abundance: .; v_gene: TRBV4-3; CDR3aa: ASSQDRWMNTEAF
j_gene: TRBJ2-7; abundance: .; v_gene: TRBV7-9; CDR3aa: ASSSIRDKGYEQY
j_gene: TRBJ1-2; abundance: .; v_gene: TRBV19; CDR3aa: ASSTDRGLNYGYT
j_gene: TRBJ2-7; abundance: .; v_gene: TRBV27; CDR3aa: ASSPGQGDLLDEQY
j_gene: TRBJ1-2; abundance: .; v_gene: TRBV6-5; CDR3aa: ASSSTDHYGYT
j_gene: TRBJ1-2; abundance: .; v_gene: TRBV19; CDR3aa: ASSDDSPYGYT
j_gene: TRBJ2-7; abundance: .; v_gene: TRBV19; CDR3aa: ASKPRPGDSYEQY
j_gene: TRBJ2-5; abundance: .; v_gene: TRBV5-1; CDR3aa: ASSLASGETQY
j_gene: TRBJ2-5; abundance: .; v_gene: TRBV6-6; CDR3aa: ASSTVREVETQY
j_gene: TRBJ2-1; abundance: .; v_gene: TRBV7-2; CDR3aa: ASSGLAGESNEQF
j_gene: TRBJ2-1; abundance: .; v_gene: TRBV5-6; CDR3aa: ASSRLAGTYNEQF
j_gene: TRBJ1-1; abundance: .; v_gene: TRBV5-1; CDR3aa: ATSRGQGNTEAF
j_gene: TRBJ2-2; abundance: once; v_gene: TRBV6-5; CDR3aa: ATRRRANTGELF
j_gene: TRBJ2-1; abundance: .; v_gene: TRBV27; CDR3aa: ASSPRAGTSGYNEQF
j_gene: TRBJ1-2; abundance: .; v_gene: TRBV5-4; CDR3aa: ASSWTGGNYGYT
j_gene: TRBJ2-1; abundance: .; v_gene: TRBV2; CDR3aa: ASSDPPGTEQF
j_gene: TRBJ2-1; abundance: .; v_gene: TRBV7-8; CDR3aa: ASSLARARRANEQF
j_gene: TRBJ1-2; abundance: .; v_gene: TRBV6-5; CDR3aa: ASRTRWGGYT
j_gene: TRBJ2-2; abundance: .; v_gene: TRBV6-6; CDR3aa: ASSYSKRTNTGELF
j_gene: TRBJ1-1; abundance: .; v_gene: TRBV29-1; CDR3aa: SVENLDGLMTEAF
j_gene: TRBJ1-5; abundance: .; v_gene: TRBV4-1; CDR3aa: ASSQPVRGRSNQPQH
j_gene: TRBJ2-2; abundance: .; v_gene: TRBV5-4; CDR3aa: ASSLRRTGELF
j_gene: TRBJ1-4; abundance: .; v_gene: TRBV28; CDR3aa: ASSGGRTGLNEKLF
j_gene: TRBJ1-3; abundance: once; v_gene: TRBV18; CDR3aa: ASSPRDRISGNTIY
j_gene: TRBJ1-5; abundance: .; v_gene: TRBV11-2; CDR3aa: ASSSTIRQPQH
j_gene: TRBJ2-3; abundance: .; v_gene: TRBV5-1; CDR3aa: ASSWRAGIQDTQY
j_gene: TRBJ1-3; abundance: few; v_gene: TRBV19; CDR3aa: ASSDVGTGSGNTIY
j_gene: TRBJ1-5; abundance: few; v_gene: TRBV30; CDR3aa: AWSSGAGPQPQH
j_gene: TRBJ2-3; abundance: .; v_gene: TRBV18; CDR3aa: ASSPLVSTDTQY
j_gene: TRBJ2-3; abundance: .; v_gene: TRBV7-2; CDR3aa: ASSLVAGADTQY
j_gene: TRBJ1-4; abundance: .; v_gene: TRBV5-6; CDR3aa: ASSDMGADLGREKLF
j_gene: TRBJ1-1; abundance: .; v_gene: TRBV13; CDR3aa: ASSLGRGRGF
j_gene: TRBJ2-4; abundance: many; v_gene: TRBV9; CDR3aa: ASSSGTLGKNIQY
j_gene: TRBJ1-2; abundance: .; v_gene: TRBV5-4; CDR3aa: ASSSLDREVSHGYT
j_gene: TRBJ1-2; abundance: .; v_gene: TRBV6-5; CDR3aa: ASGSGNYGYT
j_gene: TRBJ2-7; abundance: .; v_gene: TRBV29-1; CDR3aa: SARERGTSAAYEQY
j_gene: TRBJ2-7; abundance: .; v_gene: TRBV12-5; CDR3aa: ASGSGQLYEQY
j_gene: TRBJ2-2; abundance: once; v_gene: TRBV5-8; CDR3aa: ASRRLAGGHAGELF
j_gene: TRBJ1-2; abundance: .; v_gene: TRBV18; CDR3aa: ASSPSQSSYGYT
j_gene: TRBJ2-7; abundance: .; v_gene: TRBV27; CDR3aa: ASVKAGGSYEQY
j_gene: TRBJ2-1; abundance: once; v_gene: TRBV11-3; CDR3aa: ASSSTGTSGGLKRYNEQF
j_gene: TRBJ2-1; abundance: .; v_gene: TRBV28; CDR3aa: ASSPIGTKEGQF
j_gene: TRBJ2-5; abundance: .; v_gene: TRBV7-2; CDR3aa: ASSRTSGQETQY
j_gene: TRBJ1-6; abundance: .; v_gene: TRBV5-1; CDR3aa: ASSQQGTRRVLH
j_gene: TRBJ2-2; abundance: .; v_gene: TRBV27; CDR3aa: ASRDRGGLGTGELF